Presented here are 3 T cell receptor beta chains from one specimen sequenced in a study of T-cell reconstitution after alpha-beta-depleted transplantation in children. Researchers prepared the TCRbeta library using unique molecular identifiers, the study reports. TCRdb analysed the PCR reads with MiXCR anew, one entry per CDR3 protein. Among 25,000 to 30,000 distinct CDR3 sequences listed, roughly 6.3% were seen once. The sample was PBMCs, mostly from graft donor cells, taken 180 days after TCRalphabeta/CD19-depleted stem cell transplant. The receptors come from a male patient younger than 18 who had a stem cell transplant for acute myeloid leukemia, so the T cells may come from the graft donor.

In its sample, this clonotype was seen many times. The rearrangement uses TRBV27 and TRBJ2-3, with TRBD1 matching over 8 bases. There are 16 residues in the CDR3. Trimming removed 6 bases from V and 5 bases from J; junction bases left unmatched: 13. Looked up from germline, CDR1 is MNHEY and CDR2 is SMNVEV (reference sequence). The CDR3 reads CASSTHTGQGRDTQYF. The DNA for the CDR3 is TGTGCCAGCAGCACCCATACCGGACAGGGAAGAGATACGCAGTATTTT.

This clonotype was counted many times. The CDR3 DNA follows: TGTGCCAGCTGCAGGGGGCCCCTCACAGATACGCAGTATTTT. Amino acids: CASCRGPLTDTQYF. The chain combines TRBV7-2 with TRBJ2-3; 8 nucleotides align to TRBD1. This CDR3 is built from 14 residues. Germline CDR1 SGHTA, CDR2 FQGNSA. V dropped 8 bases and J dropped 2; count of bases not matched to a gene: 6. Full variable domain (missing parts from reference TRBV7-2 and TRBJ2-3): GAGVSQSPSNKVTEKGKDVELRCDPISGHTALYWYRQSLGQGLEFLIYFQGNSAPDKSGLPSDRFSAERTGGSVSTLTIQRTQQEDSAVYLCASCRGPLTDTQYFGPGTRLTVL.

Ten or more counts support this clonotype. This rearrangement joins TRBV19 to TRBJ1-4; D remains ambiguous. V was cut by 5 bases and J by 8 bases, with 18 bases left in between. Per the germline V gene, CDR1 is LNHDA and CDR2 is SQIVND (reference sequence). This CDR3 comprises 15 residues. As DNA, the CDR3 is TGTGCCAGTAGTCCTCGTAGTGGGAGGAGAGAAAAACTGTTTTTT. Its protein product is CASSPRSGRREKLFF.